This section outlines one T cell receptor (beta chain) sequence together with its context. The data belong to a study of blood T cell repertoires in COVID-19. The overall study: COVID-19 samples, acute and convalescent, were from the United States, Italy and Spain. PBMCs, B-cell-depleted T cells, or T cells were the source of the cDNA or gDNA that made up the material.

The data were produced by immunoSEQ multiplex PCR, yet TCRdb's version contains in-frame clones alone and is incomplete. The sample records around 620,000 clones, around 90% being singletons. The V gene lost 0 bases and the J gene lost 0 bases, with 12 bases spanning the gap. This CDR3 is built from 17 residues. Looked up from germline, CDR1 is LNHNV and CDR2 is YYDKDF (reference sequence). The sequence came from a woman aged 18-29 years with acute or convalescent COVID-19. The J gene is TRBJ2-4, the V gene TRBV15; the D gene is possibly TRBD2 (5 bases). The sequencing input was peripheral blood. CDR3 residues: CATSRDKSRGAKNIQYF. The CDR3 region has the DNA TGTGCCACCAGCAGAGATAAGTCCCGGGGAGCCAAAAACATTCAGTACTTC.